The rows below give T cell receptor beta chains drawn from one sample of a study of a mutant IDH1 vaccine in newly diagnosed glioma. Assay used: immunoSEQ multiplex PCR; TCRdb lists only in-frame clones, some missing. The sample holds about 88,000 clones, almost 85% seen once. The material sequenced was PBMCs, taken from a glioma patient treated with radiotherapy, temozolomide or both. These receptors were obtained from a man between 35 and 55 years old with glioma. Some clones in this sample may be carry-over from other donors' samples. The CDR3 runs from the conserved cysteine through the conserved F or W. The D gene is left open where the match is weak. Clone size is given for some rows only: seen once, a few or many times, or a class if the clone is expanded.

v_gene	d_gene	j_gene	abundance	CDR3aa	CDR3nt
TRBV19	TRBD1	TRBJ2-7	-	CASTRQGGRGYEQYF	TGTGCCAGTACAAGACAGGGCGGTCGGGGCTACGAGCAGTACTTC
TRBV5-8	TRBD2	TRBJ2-7	-	CASNKRGGRSARIF	TGTGCCAGCAACAAACGGGGGGGCCGGTCTGCTCGCATCTTC
TRBV6-6	-	TRBJ2-1	-	CASSPTSGEQFF	TGTGCCAGCAGTCCTACATCTGGCGAGCAGTTCTTC
TRBV2	TRBD1	TRBJ2-7	-	CASRTGTAAYEQYF	TGTGCCAGCAGAACCGGGACAGCCGCCTACGAGCAGTACTTC
TRBV4-1	TRBD1	TRBJ1-5	-	CASSPGQGNNQPQHF	TGCGCCAGCAGTCCGGGACAGGGGAACAATCAGCCCCAGCATTTT
TRBV6-5	-	TRBJ1-1	once	CASSYEGRANTEAFF	TGTGCCAGCAGTTACGAAGGCAGGGCGAACACTGAAGCTTTCTTT
TRBV5-6	-	TRBJ2-1	-	CASSPNAHEQFF	TGTGCCAGCAGCCCGAATGCACATGAGCAGTTCTTC
TRBV13	-	TRBJ1-2	-	CASSSTTQENYGYTF	TGTGCCAGCAGCTCCACTACGCAGGAGAACTATGGCTACACCTTC
TRBV6-5	-	TRBJ2-7	-	CASSYSTGGTSSQHF	TGTGCCAGCAGTTACTCGACGGGGGGCACTTCGTCTCAGCACTTC
TRBV23-1	TRBD1	TRBJ2-1	once	CASTRGGTGVCNEQFF	TGCGCCAGCACCCGTGGTGGGACAGGGGTATGCAATGAGCAGTTCTTC
TRBV21-1	-	TRBJ1-2	-	CASSHRDRAVCVDGYTF	TGTGCCAGCAGCCACCGGGACAGGGCCGTCTGTGTCGATGGCTACACCTTC
TRBV4-1	TRBD2	TRBJ2-1	-	CASSQERLGGADNEQFF	TGCGCCAGCAGCCAAGAACGATTGGGAGGGGCGGACAATGAGCAGTTCTTC
TRBV9	-	TRBJ1-1	few	CASSVGENTEAFF	TGTGCCAGCAGCGTAGGGGAGAACACTGAAGCTTTCTTT
TRBV15	TRBD1	TRBJ2-2	-	CATSRAPGQGYTGELFF	TGTGCCACCAGCAGAGCACCGGGACAGGGGTACACCGGGGAGCTGTTTTTT
TRBV6-5	-	TRBJ1-1	-	CASSYSNGGDTEAFF	TGTGCCAGCAGTTACTCGAACGGAGGAGACACTGAAGCTTTCTTT
TRBV30	-	TRBJ2-5	-	CAWSRQVGIKETQYF	TGTGCCTGGAGTAGACAGGTTGGGATAAAAGAGACCCAGTACTTC
TRBV29-1	TRBD1	TRBJ2-7	-	CSVYKPGQGPEQYF	TGCAGCGTCTACAAACCGGGACAGGGACCCGAGCAGTACTTC
TRBV29-1	TRBD2	TRBJ2-3	-	CSGGAGVRGDTQYF	TGCAGCGGCGGCGCGGGGGTGCGGGGGGATACGCAGTATTTT
TRBV5-6	TRBD1	TRBJ1-1	-	CASSPTGADTEAFF	TGTGCCAGCAGCCCGACAGGGGCGGACACTGAAGCTTTCTTT
TRBV11-3	-	TRBJ1-6	-	CASSIGPHGSPLHF	TGTGCCAGCAGCATCGGACCTCACGGATCACCCCTCCACTTT
TRBV6-5	TRBD1	TRBJ2-2	few	CASSSGQGYTGELFF	TGTGCCAGCAGTTCGGGACAGGGATACACCGGGGAGCTGTTTTTT
TRBV18	-	TRBJ1-5	-	CASSPEPNQPQHF	TGTGCCAGCTCACCGGAGCCTAATCAGCCCCAGCATTTT
TRBV11-2	-	TRBJ1-2	-	CASTEGILYGYTF	TGTGCCAGCACCGAGGGGATTCTATATGGCTACACCTTC
TRBV7-9	-	TRBJ1-1	-	CASSFWTSTPNTEAFF	TGTGCCAGCAGCTTCTGGACATCAACTCCGAACACTGAAGCTTTCTTT
TRBV7-8	-	TRBJ1-5	-	CASSLTDKQPQHF	TGTGCCAGCAGCCTAACTGATAAGCAGCCCCAGCATTTT
TRBV6-4	TRBD2	TRBJ2-3	-	CASSDSASGGPDTQYF	TGTGCCAGCAGTGACTCGGCTAGCGGGGGCCCAGATACGCAGTATTTT
TRBV30	TRBD2	TRBJ2-3	-	CAWRRSGATDTQYF	TGTGCCTGGAGGCGTAGCGGGGCCACAGATACGCAGTATTTT
TRBV6-5	-	TRBJ1-6	-	CASEWGARNSPLHF	TGTGCCAGCGAGTGGGGAGCCCGTAATTCACCCCTCCACTTT
TRBV30	-	TRBJ2-7	-	CAWTTAANSYEQYF	TGTGCCTGGACGACGGCGGCGAACTCCTACGAGCAGTACTTC
TRBV13	-	TRBJ1-1	-	CASSLGGKGTEAFF	TGTGCCAGCAGCTTAGGGGGAAAAGGCACTGAAGCTTTCTTT
TRBV6-5	-	TRBJ1-6	-	CASSYSRISYNSPLHF	TGTGCCAGCAGTTACTCGAGGATATCCTATAATTCACCCCTCCACTTT
TRBV4-1	TRBD1	TRBJ1-5	-	CASSQGTGLNQPQHF	TGCGCCAGCAGCCAAGGGACAGGGCTCAATCAGCCCCAGCATTTT
TRBV7-2	-	TRBJ2-7	-	CASSLVSGYEQYF	TGTGCCAGCAGCTTGGTGTCAGGATACGAGCAGTACTTC
TRBV19	-	TRBJ2-2	-	CASSIRGRPTGELFF	TGTGCCAGTAGTATCCGGGGGAGACCCACCGGGGAGCTGTTTTTT
TRBV5-8	-	TRBJ1-5	-	CASSWRTAGGNQPQHF	TGTGCCAGCAGCTGGCGGACGGCTGGCGGCAATCAGCCCCAGCATTTT